The 12 T cell receptor beta chains reported below all come from one sample, sequenced in a study of PD-L1 blockade in urothelial cancer. Profiling relied on immunoSEQ multiplex PCR, and the TCRdb table lists in-frame clones only, not all of them. The profile shows tens of thousands of clones, roughly 79% of them singletons. The time point here: pretreatment peripheral blood. This sample comprised PBMCs, obtained around atezolizumab (anti-PD-L1) treatment. These receptors all come from a man between 65 and 85 years old with urothelial cancer.

The chain is built from TRBV10-2 and TRBJ2-1; no reliable D call. V was cut by 3 bases and J by 1 base, with 4 bases left in between. Germline lookup yields CDR1 WSHSY and CDR2 SAAADI. The CDR3 runs to 13 residues. The chain's CDR3 is CASSEASYNEQFF. CDR3 nucleotide sequence: TGCGCCAGCAGTGAAGCTTCCTACAATGAGCAGTTCTTC.

This clone was counted only a few times. The chain uses TRBV10-2 and TRBJ2-1, with D perhaps matching TRBD1 (5 bases). CDR3 length equals 11 residues. Deletions cut 7 bases from V and 12 bases from J, with 13 bases between. In germline, CDR1 is WSHSY, CDR2 SAAADI. DNA of the CDR3: TGCGCCAGCAATTCGAGACAGAGGCAGTTCTTC. Translated: CASNSRQRQFF.

The chain couples TRBV9 to TRBJ1-2; tentative D call: TRBD1 (5 bases). CDR1 is SGDLS and CDR2 is YYNGEE in the germline V gene. V gave up 0 bases and J gave up 8 bases, with 11 bases separating them. The CDR3 contains 13 residues. The CDR3 loop is CASSVGTEGGYTF. Written as DNA, the CDR3 is TGTGCCAGCAGCGTAGGGACGGAGGGGGGCTACACCTTC.

This clone came up a few times. This chain joins TRBV4-2 and TRBJ2-7; 9 positions agree with TRBD2. The CDR3 covers 15 residues. Germline V CDR1 and CDR2: LGHNA, YNFKEQ. V trimming: 0 bases; J trimming: 6 bases; junction bases outside the gene matches: 6. CDR3 sequence: CASSQDWGREGEQYF. In DNA form, the CDR3 reads TGTGCCAGCAGCCAAGATTGGGGGCGGGAGGGCGAGCAGTACTTC.

This clone was seen only once. This chain links TRBV28 with TRBJ2-3; TRBD2 aligns across 7 bases. This CDR3 is built from 13 residues. Germline V lookup: CDR1 MDHEN, CDR2 SYDVKM. Trimming took 8 bases from V and 0 from J; bases not matched to a gene: 2. The CDR3, as DNA: TGTGCCAGCGGGACTATCAGCACAGATACGCAGTATTTT. As protein: CASGTISTDTQYF.

The chain links TRBV28 to TRBJ1-5; a weak D match, TRBD1 (6 bases). This CDR3 contains 13 residues. The V end was cut by 6 bases, the J end by 6 bases, with 12 bases between. Germline V lookup: CDR1 MDHEN, CDR2 SYDVKM. The CDR3 DNA is TGTGCCAGCAGGTCCCCAGGGGTTCAGCCCCAGCATTTT. Translating gives CASRSPGVQPQHF.

The genes are TRBV15 and TRBJ1-2; 9 nucleotides align to TRBD1. V was clipped by 5 bases and J by 5 bases; unmatched bases: 9. The CDR3 length is 15 residues. CDR1 and CDR2 (germline): LNHNV, YYDKDF (reference sequence). The CDR3 sequence: CATSGGGQGIYGYTF. The CDR3, as DNA: TGTGCCACCAGCGGGGGGGGACAGGGCATATATGGCTACACCTTC.

The chain recombines TRBV30 with TRBJ1-4, with D uncertain. Trimming left V 2 bases short and J 0 bases short, with 7 bases between. Germline V gives CDR1 GTSNPN, CDR2 SVGIG (reference sequence). This CDR3 is built from 14 residues. The CDR3 bases are TGTGCCTGGAGTTCAGGTACAACTAATGAAAAACTGTTTTTT. It yields the protein CAWSSGTTNEKLFF.

The chain joins TRBV9 to TRBJ1-5, with a tentative D call TRBD1 (6 bases). From germline, CDR1 is SGDLS and CDR2 YYNGEE. The CDR3 is made up of 14 amino acids. V lost 3 bases and J 2 bases, leaving 9 bases between the germline ends. CDR3 residues: CASSAGVGNQPQHF. In DNA form, the CDR3 reads TGTGCCAGCAGCGCAGGGGTAGGCAATCAGCCCCAGCATTTT.

This chain uses TRBV29-1 with TRBJ1-2, with 8 positions matching TRBD1. CDR3 size: 16 residues. After removal of 1 base from V and 1 base from J, the junction contained 8 bases not matched to a gene. CDR1 and CDR2 from the germline V gene are SQVTM and ANQGSEA. The DNA of the CDR3 is TGCAGCGTTGAAGGTTCGGTGGACAGGGTTAACTATGGCTACACCTTC. Protein: CSVEGSVDRVNYGYTF.

The rearrangement joins TRBV10-3 to TRBJ2-7, with D possibly matching TRBD2 (5 bases). Germline V gene data show CDR1 as ENHRY and CDR2 as SYGVKD. CDR3 length: 12 amino acids. V lost 4 bases to trimming and J lost 4 bases, with 8 bases between them. In DNA, the CDR3 is TGTGCCATCAGTGCTAGCAGTTACGAGCAGTACTTC. It yields the protein CAISASSYEQYF.

This clone was recorded once. Mismatch with germline at one junction end may stem from a read error. The V gene is TRBV5-4, the J gene TRBJ2-2; D is perhaps TRBD2 (5 bases). CDR1 and CDR2 from the germline V gene are SGHNT and YYREEE (reference sequence). The CDR3 is made up of 15 amino acids. The CDR3, as DNA: TGTGCCAACAGCTTGGACTTCCGGAACACCGGGGAGCTGTTTTTT. Protein product: CANSLDFRNTGELFF. The full variable domain, in which reference TRBV5-4 and TRBJ2-2 provide the parts outside the CDR3, is ETGVTQSPTHLIKTRGQQVTLRCSSQSGHNTVSWYQQALGQGPQFIFQYYREEENGRGNFPPRFSGLQFPNYSSELNVNALELDDSALYLCANSLDFRNTGELFFGEGSRLTVL.